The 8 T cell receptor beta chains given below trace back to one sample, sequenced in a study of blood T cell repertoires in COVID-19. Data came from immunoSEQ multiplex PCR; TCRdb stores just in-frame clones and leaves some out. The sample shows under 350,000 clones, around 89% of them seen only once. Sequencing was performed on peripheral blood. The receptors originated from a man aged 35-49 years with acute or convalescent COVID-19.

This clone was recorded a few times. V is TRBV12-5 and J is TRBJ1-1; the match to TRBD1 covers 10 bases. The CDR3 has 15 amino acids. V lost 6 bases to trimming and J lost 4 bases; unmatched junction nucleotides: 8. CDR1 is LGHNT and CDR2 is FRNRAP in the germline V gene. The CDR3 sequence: CASGPTRTGGTEAFF. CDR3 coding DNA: TGTGCTAGTGGCCCGACTCGGACAGGGGGCACTGAAGCTTTCTTT. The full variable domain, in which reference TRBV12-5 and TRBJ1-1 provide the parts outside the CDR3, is DARVTQTPRHKVTEMGQEVTMRCQPILGHNTVFWYRQTMMQGLELLAYFRNRAPLDDSGMPKDRFSAEMPDATLATLKIQPSEPRDSAVYFCASGPTRTGGTEAFFGQGTRLTVV.

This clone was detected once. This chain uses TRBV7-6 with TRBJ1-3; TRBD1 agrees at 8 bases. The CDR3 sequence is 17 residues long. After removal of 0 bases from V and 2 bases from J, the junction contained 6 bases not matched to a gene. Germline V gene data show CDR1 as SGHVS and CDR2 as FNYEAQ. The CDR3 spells CASSLAPARGPGNTIYF. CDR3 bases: TGTGCCAGCAGCTTAGCACCCGCCAGGGGGCCTGGAAACACCATATATTTT.

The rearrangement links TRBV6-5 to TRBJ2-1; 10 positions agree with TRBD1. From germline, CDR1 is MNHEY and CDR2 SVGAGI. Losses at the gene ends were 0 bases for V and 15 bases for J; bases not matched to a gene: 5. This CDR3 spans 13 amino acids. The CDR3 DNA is TGTGCCAGCAGTTACTCGGCCAGGGACAGGGGGTTCTTC. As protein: CASSYSARDRGFF.

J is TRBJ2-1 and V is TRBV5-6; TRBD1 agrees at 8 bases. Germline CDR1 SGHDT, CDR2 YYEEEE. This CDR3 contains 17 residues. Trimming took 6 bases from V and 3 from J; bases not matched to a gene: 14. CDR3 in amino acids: CASIPGKGQGFYNEQFF. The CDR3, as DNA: TGTGCCAGCATCCCGGGGAAAGGACAGGGATTCTACAATGAGCAGTTCTTC.

The CDR3 DNA follows: TGCGCCAGCAGCGTGGACGGGATATCTAATGAAAAACTGTTTTTT. Translated: CASSVDGISNEKLFF. The gene calls are TRBV5-1 and TRBJ1-4, with unresolved D. Germline lookup yields CDR1 SGHRS and CDR2 YFSETQ. V lost 4 bases and J 3 bases, leaving 13 bases between the germline ends. This CDR3 contains 15 residues.

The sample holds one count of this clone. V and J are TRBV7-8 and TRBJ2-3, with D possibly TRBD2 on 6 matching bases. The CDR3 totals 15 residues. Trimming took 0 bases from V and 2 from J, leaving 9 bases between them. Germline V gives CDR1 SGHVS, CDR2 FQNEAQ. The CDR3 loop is CASSLAGLNTDTQYF. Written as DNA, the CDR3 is TGTGCCAGCAGCTTAGCAGGACTAAACACAGATACGCAGTATTTT.

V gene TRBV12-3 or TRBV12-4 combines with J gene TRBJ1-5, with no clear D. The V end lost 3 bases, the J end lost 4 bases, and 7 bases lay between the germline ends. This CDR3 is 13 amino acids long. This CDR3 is CASSFRENQPQHF. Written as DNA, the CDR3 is TGTGCCAGCAGTTTTAGAGAGAATCAGCCCCAGCATTTT.

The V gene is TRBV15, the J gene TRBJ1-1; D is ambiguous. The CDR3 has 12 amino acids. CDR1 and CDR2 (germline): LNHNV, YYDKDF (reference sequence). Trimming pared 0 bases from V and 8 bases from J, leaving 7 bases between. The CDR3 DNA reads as TGTGCCACCAGCAGAGACGGGAACGAAGCTTTCTTT. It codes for CATSRDGNEAFF.